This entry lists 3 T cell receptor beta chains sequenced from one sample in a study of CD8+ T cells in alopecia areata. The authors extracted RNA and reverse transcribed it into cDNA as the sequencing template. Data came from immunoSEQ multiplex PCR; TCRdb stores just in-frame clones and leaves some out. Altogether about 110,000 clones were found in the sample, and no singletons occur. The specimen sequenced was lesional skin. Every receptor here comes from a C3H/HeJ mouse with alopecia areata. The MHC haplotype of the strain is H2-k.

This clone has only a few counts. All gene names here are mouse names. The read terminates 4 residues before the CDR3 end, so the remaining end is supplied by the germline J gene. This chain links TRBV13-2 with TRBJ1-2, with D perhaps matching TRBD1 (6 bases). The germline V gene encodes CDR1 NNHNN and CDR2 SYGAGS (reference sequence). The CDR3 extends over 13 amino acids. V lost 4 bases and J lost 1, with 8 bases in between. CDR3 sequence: CASGPGQNSDYTF. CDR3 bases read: TGTGCCAGCGGTCCGGGACAAAACTCC.

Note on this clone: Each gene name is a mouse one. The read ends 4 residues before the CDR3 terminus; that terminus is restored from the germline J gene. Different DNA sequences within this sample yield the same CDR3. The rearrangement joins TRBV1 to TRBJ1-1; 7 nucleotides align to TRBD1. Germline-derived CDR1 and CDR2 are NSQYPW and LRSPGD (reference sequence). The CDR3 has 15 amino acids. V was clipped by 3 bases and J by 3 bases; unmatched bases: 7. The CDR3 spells CTCSALTGRDTEVFF. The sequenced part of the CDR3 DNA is TGCACCTGCAGTGCTCTGACAGGGCGGGACACA.

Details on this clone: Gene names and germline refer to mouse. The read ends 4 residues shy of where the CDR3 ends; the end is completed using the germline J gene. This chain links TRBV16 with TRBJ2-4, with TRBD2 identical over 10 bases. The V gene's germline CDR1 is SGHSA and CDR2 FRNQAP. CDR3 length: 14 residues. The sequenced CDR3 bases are TGTGCAAGCAGCGCCGGGACTGGGGAAAAC. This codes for CASSAGTGEN. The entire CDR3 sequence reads CASSAGTGENTLYF.